This T cell receptor (beta chain) was found in a study of cytomegalovirus exposure and HLA in healthy donors. The CDR3 spans 13 residues. V was cut by 5 bases and J by 10 bases, with 17 bases left in between. Per germline, CDR1 SGHAT and CDR2 FQNNGV. This clone showed up just once. Its antigen remains unidentified. Study outcomes and limitations: First-cohort TCR clusters tended to co-occur in the approximately 110 validation repertoires, a later analysis found.

Using immunoSEQ multiplex PCR, the repertoire was profiled, and TCRdb retains in-frame clones only, with some absent. The sample lists 100,000 to 150,000 clones, roughly 90% occurring once. The source is a man under 40 in good health and CMV-seronegative. This sequence joins TRBV11-2 and TRBJ1-1, with D uncertain. The source material was PBMCs. The CDR3 region is CASSPVSGGRAFF. In DNA form, the CDR3 reads TGTGCCAGCAGCCCCGTTAGTGGAGGGAGAGCTTTCTTT.